The 29 T cell receptor beta chains given below trace back to one sample, sequenced in a study of blood T cell repertoires in COVID-19 (dated by TCRdb to 2019 to 2021). Libraries came from the immunoSEQ multiplex PCR assay. TCRdb limited this immuneACCESS table to in-frame rearrangements with V and J called. A share of clones is missing; checked studies link under half to unresolved V genes, and the rest is unexplained. The sample table holds tens of thousands of clones, of which approximately 80% were seen once. The top ten hold around 4.3% of the sample. The sequencing sample was made of peripheral blood. All receptors derive from a woman aged 60 to 75 with acute or convalescent COVID-19.

V gene TRBV18 combines with J gene TRBJ1-4; no reliable D call. The CDR3 runs to 16 residues. The germline CDR1 and CDR2 sequences are KGHSH and LQKENI. With 1 base removed from V and 0 bases from J, the gap between germline ends came to 9 bases. CDR3 sequence (DNA): TGTGCCAGCTCACCACATCCGGGAGCAACTAATGAAAAACTGTTTTTT. Its protein is CASSPHPGATNEKLFF.

J is TRBJ1-2 and V is TRBV5-1; 8 nucleotides align to TRBD1. The CDR3 extends over 17 amino acids. J was trimmed by 0 bases and V by 3 bases; bases with no gene match: 10. In germline, CDR1 is SGHRS, CDR2 YFSETQ. This chain's CDR3 is CASSSKQGVQSNYGYTF. The CDR3 DNA reads TGCGCCAGCAGCTCCAAACAGGGGGTCCAATCTAACTATGGCTACACCTTC.

The chain joins TRBV27 to TRBJ1-4; D perhaps matches TRBD1 (6 bases). Germline assignment: CDR1 MNHEY and CDR2 SMNVEV (reference sequence). The CDR3 has 13 amino acids. V was clipped by 6 bases and J by 8 bases, with 13 bases between them. The CDR3 DNA follows: TGTGCCAGCAGCCCGGACAGACACGAAAAACTGTTTTTT. This codes for CASSPDRHEKLFF.

This clone was seen a single time. The CDR3 loop is CASSWGMGGQETQYF. In nucleotides, the CDR3 is TGCGCCAGCAGCTGGGGGATGGGGGGCCAAGAGACCCAGTACTTC. The chain has TRBV5-1 and TRBJ2-5; possibly TRBD2 for D (6 bases). Germline values: CDR1 SGHRS, CDR2 YFSETQ. The CDR3 totals 15 residues. The germline V and J ends were trimmed by 3 bases and 1 base, with 13 bases remaining between them.

V usage is TRBV12-3 or TRBV12-4 and J usage is TRBJ1-2, with D tentatively TRBD1 (5 bases). The CDR3 has 13 amino acids. V was trimmed by 5 bases and J by 2 bases, leaving 9 bases between them. The CDR3, as DNA: TGTGCCAGCAGTGTGGACAACAACTATGGCTACACCTTC. This encodes CASSVDNNYGYTF.

V gene TRBV7-8 combines with J gene TRBJ2-3; no reliable D call. V was clipped by 2 bases and J by 6 bases, with 6 bases between them. CDR3 length equals 12 residues. Per the germline V gene, CDR1 is SGHVS and CDR2 is FQNEAQ. The chain's CDR3 is CASSLTGDTQYF. As DNA, the CDR3 is TGTGCCAGCAGCTTAACCGGGGATACGCAGTATTTT.

The chain uses TRBV11-2 and TRBJ1-3, with TRBD1 matching over 11 bases. Germline trimming cut 2 bases from V and 4 bases from J; bases unmatched to any gene: 10. CDR3 length: 18 amino acids. Germline-derived CDR1 and CDR2 are SGHAT and FQNNGV. CDR3 nucleotide sequence: TGTGCCAGCAGCTTACGATGGACAGGGGGCGGCATAGGAAACACCATATATTTT. Residues: CASSLRWTGGGIGNTIYF.

The genes are TRBV19 and TRBJ2-3; the match to TRBD2 covers 10 bases. Per germline, CDR1 LNHDA and CDR2 SQIVND (reference sequence). The CDR3 runs to 14 residues. Trimming took 8 bases from V and 1 from J; bases not matched to a gene: 3. DNA of the CDR3: TGTGCCAGTCGAGCGGGAGGGGGCACAGATACGCAGTATTTT. Translating gives CASRAGGGTDTQYF.

This rearrangement joins TRBV18 to TRBJ1-4; tentative D call: TRBD1 (6 bases). Per the germline V gene, CDR1 is KGHSH and CDR2 is LQKENI. The CDR3 has 19 amino acids. V was shortened by 1 base and J by 1 base, with 19 bases between the two germline ends. CDR3 nucleotides: TGTGCCAGCTCACCACGTTCCACAGGGAGTCCCGGAACTAATGAAAAACTGTTTTTT. Translated: CASSPRSTGSPGTNEKLFF.

The chain combines TRBV10-1 with TRBJ2-1; 11 nucleotides agree with TRBD1. This CDR3 has 15 amino acids. The germline gives CDR1 WNHNN, CDR2 SYGVQD (reference sequence). V lost 6 bases and J lost 8; bases outside the gene matches: 9. The CDR3 region has the DNA TGCGCCAGCAGCGAACCGGGACAGGGGGGCGATGAGCAGTTCTTC. It is translated as CASSEPGQGGDEQFF.

The chain uses TRBV10-3 and TRBJ1-3, with TRBD1 identical over 9 bases. Germline V gene data show CDR1 as ENHRY and CDR2 as SYGVKD. This CDR3 region has 14 residues. The ends lost 6 bases at V and 4 bases at J; junction bases unmatched: 4. This CDR3 is CAIRRTGEGNTIYF. The CDR3 bases are TGTGCCATCAGAAGGACAGGGGAGGGAAACACCATATATTTT.

This clone was observed a few times. The gene calls are TRBV9 and TRBJ2-2; 10 nucleotides match TRBD2. With V trimmed by 3 bases and J by 0 bases, 11 bases remained unmatched. In germline, CDR1 is SGDLS, CDR2 YYNGEE. There are 19 residues in the CDR3. The DNA for the CDR3 is TGTGCCAGCAGCGCGTCGGCTAGCGGGGGAGAGACGAACACCGGGGAGCTGTTTTTT. The encoded protein is CASSASASGGETNTGELFF.

The rearrangement uses TRBV19 and TRBJ2-1, with D unclear. The germline V gene has CDR1 LNHDA and CDR2 SQIVND (reference sequence). CDR3 length: 15 amino acids. The V and J ends lost 7 bases and 4 bases respectively, with 17 bases between them. The CDR3 coding sequence is TGTGCCAGTATTGGTCGGAGAAAATCTTACAATGAGCAGTTCTTC. It codes for CASIGRRKSYNEQFF.

The rearrangement joins TRBV29-1 to TRBJ1-4; 7 positions agree with TRBD1. Germline V gene lookup returns CDR1 SQVTM and CDR2 ANQGSEA. The V segment lost 4 bases and the J segment 7 bases; nucleotides outside the gene matches: 6. The CDR3 contains 13 residues. CDR3 region: CSVVEGAGEKLFF. CDR3 nucleotide sequence: TGCAGCGTTGTGGAGGGGGCAGGTGAAAAACTGTTTTTT.

The chain has TRBV7-8 and TRBJ2-3; 8 bases match TRBD1. CDR1 and CDR2 from the germline V gene are SGHVS and FQNEAQ. With V trimmed by 1 base and J by 0 bases, 3 bases remained unmatched. There are 16 residues in the CDR3. CDR3 loop: CASSLGQGRSTDTQYF. DNA of the CDR3: TGTGCCAGCAGCTTAGGACAGGGGAGGAGCACAGATACGCAGTATTTT. Combining the CDR3 with reference TRBV7-8 and TRBJ2-3 gives the whole variable domain GAGVSQSPRYKVAKRGQDVALRCDPISGHVSLFWYQQALGQGPEFLTYFQNEAQLDKSGLPSDRFFAERPEGSVSTLKIQRTQQEDSAVYLCASSLGQGRSTDTQYFGPGTRLTVL.

In its sample, this clone was seen a few times. The chain carries TRBV9 and TRBJ2-7; D perhaps matches TRBD1 (5 bases). Trimming shortened V by 0 bases and J by 5 bases, and 15 bases separated the two germline ends. Germline V gene data show CDR1 as SGDLS and CDR2 as YYNGEE. This CDR3 comprises 15 residues. In nucleotides, the CDR3 is TGTGCCAGCAGCGTAGGGGCTGACAGTTTCCACGAGCAGTACTTC. Its translation: CASSVGADSFHEQYF.

This clone was observed a few times. V gene TRBV5-1 combines with J gene TRBJ1-2; the D is unclear. V lost 6 bases to trimming and J lost 1 base, with 10 bases between them. Germline V gene data show CDR1 as SGHRS and CDR2 as YFSETQ. There are 13 residues in the CDR3. This CDR3 is CASTEHYNYGYTF. DNA for the CDR3: TGCGCCAGCACGGAACACTATAACTATGGCTACACCTTC. The whole variable domain, filled in from reference TRBV5-1 and TRBJ1-2, reads KAGVTQTPRYLIKTRGQQVTLSCSPISGHRSVSWYQQTPGQGLQFLFEYFSETQRNKGNFPGRFSGRQFSNSRSEMNVSTLELGDSALYLCASTEHYNYGYTFGSGTRLTVV.

This clone was recorded only once. This chain links TRBV5-5 with TRBJ2-3; TRBD1 aligns across 8 bases. The CDR3 is 15 residues long. From germline, CDR1 is SGHKS and CDR2 YYEKEE (reference sequence). Trimming removed 4 bases from V and 6 bases from J; junction bases left unmatched: 10. CDR3 sequence (DNA): TGTGCCAGCAGCCAAGGGCCAGGGGGCATGGATACGCAGTATTTT. Translating it yields CASSQGPGGMDTQYF.

Only one count was recorded for this clone. The V gene is TRBV15, the J gene TRBJ1-2, with TRBD1 identical over 9 bases. The CDR3 has 15 amino acids. From germline, CDR1 is LNHNV and CDR2 YYDKDF (reference sequence). After removal of 3 bases from V and 5 bases from J, the junction contained 7 bases not matched to a gene. The DNA of the CDR3 is TGTGCCACCAGCAGGACTACAGGGGGCGCGTATGGCTACACCTTC. It yields the protein CATSRTTGGAYGYTF. Supplemented by reference TRBV15 and TRBJ1-2, the full variable domain reads DAMVIQNPRYQVTQFGKPVTLSCSQTLNHNVMYWYQQKSSQAPKLLFHYYDKDFNNEADTPDNFQSRRPNTSFCFLDIRSPGLGDTAMYLCATSRTTGGAYGYTFGSGTRLTVV.

The chain employs TRBV1 and TRBJ2-5; TRBD2 is taken as the D call from the table, unchecked against the DNA. TRBV1 represents a pseudogene. The length of the CDR3 is 14 residues. CDR3 amino acids: CTSSPDGGQETQYF. The DNA for the CDR3 is TGCACCAGCAGCCCCGACGGGGGCCAAGAGACCCAGTACTTC.

V and J are TRBV6-2 or TRBV6-3 and TRBJ2-1, with 10 bases aligning to TRBD2. The germline V gene encodes CDR1 MNHEY and CDR2 SVGEGT. There are 18 residues in the CDR3. The V and J ends lost 5 bases and 0 bases, in that order; junction bases with no gene match: 10. The CDR3 coding sequence is TGTGCCAGCAGTAATAAGGGACTAGCGAGGAGCTCCTACAATGAGCAGTTCTTC. Translation: CASSNKGLARSSYNEQFF.

The gene calls are TRBV9 and TRBJ2-5; D may be TRBD2 (7 bases). CDR3 length: 15 residues. Trimming shortened V by 3 bases and J by 2 bases, and 14 bases separated the two germline ends. Germline loops: CDR1 SGDLS, CDR2 YYNGEE. Here the CDR3 reads CASSGEGGRQETQYF. The CDR3 nucleotides read TGTGCCAGCAGCGGAGAGGGGGGGCGGCAAGAGACCCAGTACTTC.

The V gene is TRBV6-5, the J gene TRBJ1-1, with 8 bases aligning to TRBD1. Germline trimming cut 5 bases from V and 6 bases from J; bases unmatched to any gene: 5. The germline V gene encodes CDR1 MNHEY and CDR2 SVGAGI. The CDR3 loop spans 13 amino acids. CDR3 DNA: TGTGCCAGCAGTAAGGACAGGGAGGCTGAAGCTTTCTTT. Translated, it gives CASSKDREAEAFF.

The chain links TRBV18 to TRBJ1-2; D not resolved. The germline V gene encodes CDR1 KGHSH and CDR2 LQKENI. Trimming pared 5 bases from V and 5 bases from J, leaving 15 bases between. The CDR3 sequence is 14 residues long. CDR3 loop: CASSEGLAGYGYTF. The CDR3 DNA sequence: TGTGCCAGCTCAGAGGGATTGGCGGGGTATGGCTACACCTTC.

V and J are TRBV5-1 and TRBJ1-4; D remains ambiguous. The V gene's germline CDR1 is SGHRS and CDR2 YFSETQ. The CDR3 loop spans 15 amino acids. V was clipped by 4 bases and J by 3 bases, with 13 bases between them. CDR3: CASSPLAGSNEKLFF. The CDR3 DNA reads TGCGCCAGCAGCCCCCTTGCGGGGTCTAATGAAAAACTGTTTTTT.

The chain couples TRBV7-9 to TRBJ1-2; D uncertain. Per the germline V gene, CDR1 is SEHNR and CDR2 is FQNEAQ (reference sequence). Trimming pared 2 bases from V and 3 bases from J, leaving 13 bases between. The CDR3 length is 15 residues. This CDR3 reads CASSLWPGKHYGYTF. In DNA form, the CDR3 reads TGTGCCAGCAGCTTATGGCCAGGCAAGCACTATGGCTACACCTTC. Together with reference TRBV7-9 and TRBJ1-2, the CDR3 gives the full variable domain: DTGVSQNPRHKITKRGQNVTFRCDPISEHNRLYWYRQTLGQGPEFLTYFQNEAQLEKSRLLSDRFSAERPKGSFSTLEIQRTEQGDSAMYLCASSLWPGKHYGYTFGSGTRLTVV.

The genes are TRBV4-1 and TRBJ1-1; the D gene is possibly TRBD1 (5 bases). This CDR3 comprises 15 residues. CDR1 and CDR2 from the germline V gene are MGHRA and YSYEKL. Trimming left V 0 bases short and J 5 bases short, with 13 bases between. The CDR3: CASSQDPGEGTEAFF. The CDR3 nucleotides read TGCGCCAGCAGCCAAGATCCCGGGGAGGGGACTGAAGCTTTCTTT.

The chain is built from TRBV6-6 and TRBJ1-2; 7 bases map to TRBD1. The CDR3 totals 13 residues. V trimming: 4 bases; J trimming: 3 bases; junction bases outside the gene matches: 2. The germline V gene encodes CDR1 MNHNY and CDR2 SVGAGI (reference sequence). The CDR3 sequence: CASSSTGDYGYTF. CDR3 nucleotide sequence: TGTGCCAGCAGTTCAACAGGGGACTATGGCTACACCTTC.

V usage is TRBV9 and J usage is TRBJ1-2; possible D gene TRBD1, 5 bases. There are 15 residues in the CDR3. Germline assignment: CDR1 SGDLS and CDR2 YYNGEE. V shed 3 bases and J shed 4 bases, with 16 bases lying between them. The CDR3 sequence is CASSARGEVSYGYTF. CDR3 sequence (DNA): TGTGCCAGCAGCGCCCGGGGGGAAGTGAGCTATGGCTACACCTTC.